The present T cell receptor beta chain was sequenced within a study of blood T cell repertoires in COVID-19. Study-level information: Sample material is recorded as cDNA or gDNA derived from T cells, B-cell-depleted T cells, or PBMCs.

In the original workflow: Estimation of nucleated cell counts was performed using reference gene primer amplification. TCRdb's table, derived via immunoSEQ multiplex PCR, lists solely in-frame clones and lacks some. From that table come the V and J calls and clone size; the DNA was used to work out D and trimming. The table records fewer than 300,000 clones, 90% of them present only once. Ages ranged from about 18 to 89 years, with residence in approximately 25 US areas. Each participant's cohort was designated according to participant-reported clinical history. Germline V gives CDR1 LGHNA, CDR2 YSLEER. This CDR3 has 13 residues. Trimming shortened V by 6 bases and J by 2 bases, and 10 bases separated the two germline ends.

This TCR was recovered from a woman aged 30 to 39 who had recovered from COVID-19. Sequencing used PBMCs or T cells enriched from blood (not recorded which). This rearrangement joins TRBV4-3 to TRBJ1-1; D might be TRBD1 (5 bases). CDR3 in amino acids: CASRQQENTEAFF. CDR3 nucleotides: TGCGCCAGCAGACAACAGGAAAACACTGAAGCTTTCTTT.